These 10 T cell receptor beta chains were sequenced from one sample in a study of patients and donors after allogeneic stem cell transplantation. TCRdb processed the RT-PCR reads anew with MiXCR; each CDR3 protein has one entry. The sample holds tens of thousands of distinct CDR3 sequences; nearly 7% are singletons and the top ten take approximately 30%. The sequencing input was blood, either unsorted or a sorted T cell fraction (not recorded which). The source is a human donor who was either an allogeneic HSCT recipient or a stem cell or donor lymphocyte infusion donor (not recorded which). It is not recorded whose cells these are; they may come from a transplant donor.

DNA of the CDR3: TGTGCCAGCAGGGTACTAGCGGGAGGGTCTGATACGCAGTATTTT. It is translated as CASRVLAGGSDTQYF. The chain couples TRBV2 to TRBJ2-3, with 13 nucleotides matching TRBD2. J lost 6 bases, V lost 6 bases, and 6 bases had no gene match. The CDR3 has 15 residues. Per the germline V gene, CDR1 is SNHLY and CDR2 is FYNNEI. Together with reference TRBV2 and TRBJ2-3, the CDR3 gives the full variable domain: EPEVTQTPSHQVTQMGQEVILRCVPISNHLYFYWYRQILGQKVEFLVSFYNNEISEKSEIFDDQFSVERPDGSNFTLKIRSTKLEDSAMYFCASRVLAGGSDTQYFGPGTRLTVL.

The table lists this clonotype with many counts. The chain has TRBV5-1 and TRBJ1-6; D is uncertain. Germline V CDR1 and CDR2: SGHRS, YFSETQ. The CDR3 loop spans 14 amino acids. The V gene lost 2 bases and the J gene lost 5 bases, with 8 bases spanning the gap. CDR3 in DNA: TGCGCCAGCAGCTTACTACAGAATAATTCACCCCTCCACTTT. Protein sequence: CASSLLQNNSPLHF.

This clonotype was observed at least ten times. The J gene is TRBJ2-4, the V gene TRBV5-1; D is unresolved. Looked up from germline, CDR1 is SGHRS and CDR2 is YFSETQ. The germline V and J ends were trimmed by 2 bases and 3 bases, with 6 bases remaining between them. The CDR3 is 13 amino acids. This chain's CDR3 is CASSLDHKNIQYF. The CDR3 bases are TGCGCCAGCAGCTTAGACCACAAAAACATTCAGTACTTC.

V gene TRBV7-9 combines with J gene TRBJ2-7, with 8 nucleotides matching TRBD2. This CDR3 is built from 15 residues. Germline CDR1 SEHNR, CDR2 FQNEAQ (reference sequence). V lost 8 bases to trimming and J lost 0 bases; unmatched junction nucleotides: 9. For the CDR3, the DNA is TGTGCCAGCGAGAAACCCAGCGGGAGCTCCTACGAGCAGTACTTC. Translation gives CASEKPSGSSYEQYF.

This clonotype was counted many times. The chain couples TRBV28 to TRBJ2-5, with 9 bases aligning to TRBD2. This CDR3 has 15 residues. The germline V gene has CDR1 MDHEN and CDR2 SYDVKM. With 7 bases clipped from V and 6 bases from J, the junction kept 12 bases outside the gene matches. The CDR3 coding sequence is TGTGCCAGCACCCTAGGGGCTAGCGGGATGAAGACCCAGTACTTC. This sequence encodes CASTLGASGMKTQYF.

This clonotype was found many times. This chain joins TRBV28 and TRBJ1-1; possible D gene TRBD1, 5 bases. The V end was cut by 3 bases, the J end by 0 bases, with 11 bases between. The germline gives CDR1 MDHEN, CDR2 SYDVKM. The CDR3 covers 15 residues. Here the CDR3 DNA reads TGTGCCAGCAGTTTCCAGGGTACAATGAACACTGAAGCTTTCTTT. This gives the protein CASSFQGTMNTEAFF.

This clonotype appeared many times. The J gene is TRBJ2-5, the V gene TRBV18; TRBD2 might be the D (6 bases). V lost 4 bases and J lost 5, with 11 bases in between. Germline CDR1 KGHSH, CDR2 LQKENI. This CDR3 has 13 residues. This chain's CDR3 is CASSQGRKETQYF. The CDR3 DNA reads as TGTGCCAGCTCACAGGGGAGGAAGGAGACCCAGTACTTC.

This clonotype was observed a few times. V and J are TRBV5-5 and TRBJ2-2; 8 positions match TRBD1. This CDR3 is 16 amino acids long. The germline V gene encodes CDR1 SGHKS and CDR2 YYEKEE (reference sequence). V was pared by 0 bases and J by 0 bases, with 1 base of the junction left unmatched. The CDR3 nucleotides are TGTGCCAGCAGCTTGGACAGGGGGGCGAACACCGGGGAGCTGTTTTTT. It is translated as CASSLDRGANTGELFF.

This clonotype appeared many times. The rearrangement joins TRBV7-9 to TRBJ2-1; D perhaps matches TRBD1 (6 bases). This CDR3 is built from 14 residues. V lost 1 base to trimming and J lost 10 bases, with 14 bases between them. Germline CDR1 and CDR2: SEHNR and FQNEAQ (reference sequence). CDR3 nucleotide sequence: TGTGCCAGCAGCTTAGAGGGGGTAGCGATGGAGCAGTTCTTC. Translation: CASSLEGVAMEQFF.

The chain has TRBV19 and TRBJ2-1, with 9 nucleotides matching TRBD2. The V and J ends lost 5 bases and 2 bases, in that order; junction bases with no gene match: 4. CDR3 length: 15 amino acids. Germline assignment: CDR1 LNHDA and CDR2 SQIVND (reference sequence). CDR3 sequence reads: CASSPAGGPYNEQFF. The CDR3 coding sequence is TGTGCCAGTAGTCCAGCGGGAGGACCCTACAATGAGCAGTTCTTC.